A selection of T cell receptor beta chains follows, all from one sample in a study of cytomegalovirus exposure and HLA in healthy donors. TCRdb keeps only in-frame clones here, not all; method: immunoSEQ multiplex PCR. Here the sample spans fewer than 150,000 clones, around 88% being singletons. Sequenced: PBMCs. These receptors came from a woman under 30 in good health and CMV-seropositive. Each CDR3 is given with its conserved first and last residue. The D gene is left open where the match is weak. For some rows the clone size is stated as once, few or many, or as a class when expanded; others skip it.

TRBJ2-1,TRBV27,.,TRBD1,CASTKAGTGRNEQFF,TGTGCCAGCACCAAGGCCGGGACAGGGCGTAATGAGCAGTTCTTC
TRBJ1-6,TRBV2,.,.,CASIPTVNSPLHF,TGTGCCAGCATCCCGACAGTTAATTCACCCCTCCACTTT
TRBJ2-1,TRBV6-6,once,.,CASSYPRSGVSNEQFF,TGTGCCAGCAGTTACCCCCGGTCGGGAGTTTCGAATGAGCAGTTCTTC
TRBJ2-5,TRBV5-6,.,.,CASQAEDGSEQETQYF,TGTGCCAGCCAAGCGGAAGACGGGAGTGAACAAGAGACCCAGTACTTC
TRBJ2-7,TRBV28,.,TRBD1,CASSFPGGQRYEQYF,TGTGCCAGCAGTTTCCCAGGGGGCCAACGCTACGAGCAGTACTTC
TRBJ1-1,TRBV4-2,.,.,CASSQGEGGRTEAFF,TGTGCCAGCAGCCAAGGGGAGGGAGGTAGAACTGAAGCTTTCTTT
TRBJ2-7,TRBV7-8,.,.,CASSLVSYEQYF,TGTGCCAGCAGCTTAGTCTCTTACGAGCAGTACTTC
TRBJ2-6,TRBV4-1,.,.,CASSSWSSRMVSGANVLTF,TGCGCCAGCAGCTCGTGGAGTAGTAGGATGGTCTCTGGGGCCAACGTCCTGACTTTC
TRBJ2-3,TRBV4-2,.,.,CASSQDGQREDTQYF,TGTGCCAGCAGCCAAGATGGGCAGAGGGAAGATACGCAGTATTTT
TRBJ2-5,TRBV5-1,.,TRBD1,CASSLGTEETQYF,TGCGCCAGCAGCCTTGGGACAGAGGAGACCCAGTACTTC
TRBJ2-5,TRBV29-1,once,TRBD1,CSVPWTGDGETQYF,TGCAGCGTCCCTTGGACAGGGGACGGGGAGACCCAGTACTTC
TRBJ2-4,TRBV4-2,.,TRBD2,CASSQEVGTSGNIQYF,TGTGCCAGCAGCCAAGAAGTGGGGACTAGCGGGAACATTCAGTACTTC
TRBJ1-3,TRBV18,.,TRBD1,CASSPGQGARGNTIYF,TGTGCCAGCTCACCTGGACAGGGGGCGAGAGGAAACACCATATATTTT
TRBJ2-7,TRBV5-6,.,.,CASSLRHYEQYF,TGTGCCAGCAGCTTAAGACACTACGAGCAGTACTTC
TRBJ2-7,TRBV6-6,.,TRBD1,CASSFGDRTYEQYF,TGTGCCAGCAGTTTCGGGGACAGAACTTACGAGCAGTACTTC
TRBJ2-5,TRBV30,.,.,CAWSVSSKETQYF,TGTGCCTGGAGTGTGTCTAGTAAAGAGACCCAGTACTTC
TRBJ2-3,TRBV5-4,.,TRBD2,CASSLAGGARPDTQYF,TGTGCCAGCAGCTTGGCCGGGGGGGCCCGCCCAGATACGCAGTATTTT
TRBJ1-2,TRBV2,.,.,CASSDGRGLYGYTF,TGTGCCAGCAGTGATGGGAGGGGACTCTATGGCTACACCTTC
TRBJ2-1,TRBV29-1,.,TRBD2,CSVGKSGGNNEQFF,TGCAGCGTTGGCAAGTCGGGGGGTAACAATGAGCAGTTCTTC
TRBJ1-2,TRBV2,.,.,CASSSESVGYTF,TGTGCCAGCAGTTCCGAAAGCGTCGGCTACACCTTC
TRBJ1-6,TRBV5-1,.,TRBD1,CASGQVKNSPLHF,TGCGCCAGCGGACAGGTGAAAAATTCACCCCTCCACTTT
TRBJ2-1,TRBV27,.,TRBD2,CASSSRGLVYNEQFF,TGTGCCAGCAGTTCCCGGGGACTAGTCTACAATGAGCAGTTCTTC
TRBJ2-5,TRBV25-1,.,.,CASSGGLRETQYF,TGTGCCAGCAGTGGAGGGCTTCGGGAGACCCAGTACTTC
TRBJ2-5,TRBV7-2,.,TRBD1,CASSSQTGAETQYF,TGTGCCAGCAGCTCCCAGACAGGGGCAGAGACCCAGTACTTC
TRBJ2-7,TRBV6-6,once,TRBD2,CASRKTSGFYEQYF,TGTGCCAGCAGGAAGACTAGCGGATTCTACGAGCAGTACTTC
TRBJ2-7,TRBV28,.,TRBD1,CASSQTGLTAEQYF,TGTGCCAGCAGTCAGACAGGGCTCACGGCTGAGCAGTACTTC
TRBJ1-1,TRBV7-9,.,.,CASSASGVTEAFF,TGTGCCAGCAGCGCGTCAGGGGTCACTGAAGCTTTCTTT
TRBJ2-5,TRBV7-9,.,TRBD2,CASSPGLAGGRRQETQYF,TGTGCCAGCAGCCCTGGACTAGCGGGAGGGCGGCGACAAGAGACCCAGTACTTC
TRBJ1-1,TRBV27,.,.,CASRRRGNTEAFF,TGTGCCAGCAGGAGGCGAGGGAACACTGAAGCTTTCTTT
TRBJ2-7,TRBV28,.,.,CASSFPNLAGDYEQYF,TGTGCCAGCAGTTTCCCCAATTTGGCAGGGGACTACGAGCAGTACTTC
TRBJ1-2,TRBV7-3,.,.,CASSLGPGFYGYTF,TGTGCCAGCAGCCTCGGTCCGGGGTTCTATGGCTACACCTTC
TRBJ1-1,TRBV7-9,.,TRBD1,CASSLAGQGAVTEAFF,TGTGCCAGCAGCTTGGCGGGACAGGGGGCGGTCACTGAAGCTTTCTTT
TRBJ2-5,TRBV5-1,.,TRBD1,CASSLGQGAQETQYF,TGCGCCAGCAGCTTGGGACAGGGGGCGCAAGAGACCCAGTACTTC
TRBJ2-7,TRBV27,.,.,CASSLYPDSSSYEQYF,TGTGCCAGCAGTTTATATCCAGACTCGAGCTCCTACGAGCAGTACTTC
TRBJ1-1,TRBV12-5,.,TRBD1,CASGLGTGRGTEAFF,TGTGCTAGTGGTTTGGGGACAGGGAGGGGCACTGAAGCTTTCTTT
TRBJ1-1,TRBV7-6,.,.,CASSFWREGQGEAFF,TGTGCCAGCAGCTTTTGGAGGGAGGGGCAGGGTGAAGCTTTCTTT
TRBJ2-7,TRBV5-1,.,.,CASSLGQGGSYEQYF,TGCGCCAGCAGCTTAGGACAGGGAGGGTCCTACGAGCAGTACTTC
TRBJ2-3,TRBV2,.,.,CASSELGGTQYF,TGTGCCAGCAGTGAACTGGGGGGAACGCAGTATTTT
TRBJ1-2,TRBV2,.,.,CASSTQGISYGYTF,TGTGCCAGCAGTACACAGGGTATCTCCTATGGCTACACCTTC
TRBJ1-2,TRBV5-1,.,.,CASTSSGIRGYTF,TGCGCCAGCACCTCATCAGGGATACGGGGCTACACCTTC
TRBJ1-1,TRBV28,.,.,CASTRAGIMNTEAFF,TGTGCCAGCACCCGGGCGGGGATCATGAACACTGAAGCTTTCTTT
TRBJ2-2,TRBV4-3,.,.,CASSQDSGGELFF,TGCGCCAGCAGCCAAGATTCAGGTGGGGAGCTGTTTTTT
TRBJ2-5,TRBV15,.,TRBD1,CATSRDKGQGAVETQYF,TGTGCCACCAGCAGAGATAAAGGACAGGGGGCTGTGGAGACCCAGTACTTC
TRBJ2-3,TRBV2,few,TRBD1,CASNKLQGAGDTQYF,TGTGCCAGCAATAAATTACAGGGGGCTGGAGATACGCAGTATTTT
TRBJ2-7,TRBV4-3,once,.,CASSQDPDSPYEQYF,TGCGCCAGCAGCCAAGATCCGGACAGCCCCTACGAGCAGTACTTC
TRBJ1-4,TRBV29-1,.,.,CSGAKGWGEKLFF,TGCAGCGGAGCCAAGGGGTGGGGTGAAAAACTGTTTTTT
TRBJ1-2,TRBV5-1,once,TRBD1,CASGVLPGQGAGYTF,TGCGCCAGCGGGGTTCTACCGGGACAGGGTGCTGGCTACACCTTC